This T cell receptor (beta chain) was sequenced for a study of control samples from healthy donors and cancer patients. This CDR3 is built from 18 residues. CDR1 and CDR2 (germline): ENHRY, SYGVKD. Trimming removed 8 bases from V and 0 bases from J; junction bases left unmatched: 18. Generated by immunoSEQ multiplex PCR, the TCRdb table keeps only in-frame clones and is missing some. The data show 160,000 or so clones, with around 95% seen just once and roughly 8.4% held by the top ten. This clonotype was obtained from a woman aged 35 to 49 in good health. The sample taken for sequencing was blood. The chain has TRBV10-3 and TRBJ2-7; 8 nucleotides align to TRBD2. CDR3 nucleotides: TGTGCCATCTCTCGTCTCACCCTGAGCGGGAGTTACTCCTACGAGCAGTACTTC. Translating gives CAISRLTLSGSYSYEQYF.